The clone carrying this T cell receptor (beta chain) came up a few times. The antigen is not known. This entry belongs to a study of cytomegalovirus exposure and HLA in healthy donors. The CDR3 is 14 residues long. This PCR relied on a set of 60 Vbeta primers and 13 Jbeta primers. This table comes from immunoSEQ multiplex PCR, and its TCRdb copy is limited to in-frame clones, with some not included. In the table there are 100,000 to 150,000 clones, about 70% of which are singletons. Points from the study as a whole: Researchers left out some V segments, among them TRBV6-2 and TRBV6-3, as indistinguishable.

Input material: PBMCs. The origin of this receptor is a woman aged 55 to 70 in good health and CMV-seropositive. The V call is TRBV21-1, the J call TRBJ1-1. TRBV21-1 is an annotated pseudogene. The CDR3, as DNA: TGTGCCAGCAGGCCCGGAGCTCTCGGCACTGAAGCTTTCTTT. Translation: CASRPGALGTEAFF.